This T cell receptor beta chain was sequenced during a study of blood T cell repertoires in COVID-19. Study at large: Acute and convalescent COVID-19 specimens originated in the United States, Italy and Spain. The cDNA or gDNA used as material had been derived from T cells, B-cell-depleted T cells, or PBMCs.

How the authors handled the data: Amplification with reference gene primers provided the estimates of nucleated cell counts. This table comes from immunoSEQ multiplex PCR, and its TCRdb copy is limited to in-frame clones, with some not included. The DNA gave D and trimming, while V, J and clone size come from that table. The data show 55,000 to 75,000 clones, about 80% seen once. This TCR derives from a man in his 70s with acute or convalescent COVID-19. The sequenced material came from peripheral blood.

CDR3 loop: CASSQTGGETQYF. The CDR3 DNA follows: TGTGCCAGCAGCCAGACGGGGGGAGAGACCCAGTACTTC. J is TRBJ2-5 and V is TRBV7-3; 7 nucleotides line up with TRBD2. Germline values: CDR1 SGHTA, CDR2 FQGTGA. Losses at the gene ends were 5 bases for V and 4 bases for J; bases not matched to a gene: 4. This CDR3 has 13 residues.